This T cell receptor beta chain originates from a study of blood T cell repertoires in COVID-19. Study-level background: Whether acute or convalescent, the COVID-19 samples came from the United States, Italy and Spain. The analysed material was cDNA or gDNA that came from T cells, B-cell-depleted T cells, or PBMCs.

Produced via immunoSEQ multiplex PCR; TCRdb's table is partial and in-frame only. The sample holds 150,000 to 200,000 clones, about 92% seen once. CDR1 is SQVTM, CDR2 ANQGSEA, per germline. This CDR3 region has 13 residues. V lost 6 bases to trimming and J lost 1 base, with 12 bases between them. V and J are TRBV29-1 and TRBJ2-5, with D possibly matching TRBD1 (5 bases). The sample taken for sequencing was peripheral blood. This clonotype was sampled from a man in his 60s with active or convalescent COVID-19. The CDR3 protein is CSVAIGAQETQYF. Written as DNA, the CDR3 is TGCAGCGTGGCCATTGGGGCCCAAGAGACCCAGTACTTC.